This TCR beta chain appears in the sequencing data of a study of T cell repertoires in cytomegalovirus infection (dated by TCRdb to the late 2010s). About the full investigation: Donor HLA type was relevant to the analysis, because carriage of CMV infection together with the matching HLA type was indicated by public TCR beta signatures.

Results the study describes overall, beyond this receptor: The ex vivo response was dominated by HLA-C-restricted CMV-specific TCR beta clonotypes, which also provided the single most frequent clonotype in two of eight donors. Cumulative frequency of public TCR beta family members discriminated carriers of CMV infection plus the relevant HLA type in this cohort and an independent 352-donor cohort.

Sequencing instrument: Illumina HiSeq 1500. Using fastp at Q25 and MiXCR, TCRdb reprocessed the public reads and kept productive beta chains. Rows are unified per CDR3 protein, each entry keeping the most common DNA and genes. The sample table holds about 490,000 distinct CDR3 sequences, of which approximately 15% were seen once. More than 20% of the sample comes from the top ten. This clonotype appeared a few times. The antigen it recognizes is unknown. Per-base qualities were not stored, and no clone one base away is much larger. The CDR3, cysteine through phenylalanine, is 20 amino acids long. The read is trimmed to its CDR3 DNA, 60 bases read in frame from base 1. At the junction V is shortened by 0 bases and J by 5 bases, with 29 bases in between. Via the germline V gene, CDR1 is SGHTS and CDR2 YDEGEE.

The TCR originated in a human donor in good health (CMV status not recorded). Some clones in this sample may be carry-over from other donors' samples. Sequencing was done on a sample of CD8+ T cells from PBMCs. The rearrangement combines TRBV5-8 with TRBJ1-2; TRBD1 is a possible D gene, resting on 6 matching bases. Read as DNA, the sequence is TGTGCCAGCAGCTTGGTTGTGTCGCGGGGGCTCGGTCGCACTCTATATGGCTACACCTTC. This is translated as CASSLVVSRGLGRTLYGYTF.